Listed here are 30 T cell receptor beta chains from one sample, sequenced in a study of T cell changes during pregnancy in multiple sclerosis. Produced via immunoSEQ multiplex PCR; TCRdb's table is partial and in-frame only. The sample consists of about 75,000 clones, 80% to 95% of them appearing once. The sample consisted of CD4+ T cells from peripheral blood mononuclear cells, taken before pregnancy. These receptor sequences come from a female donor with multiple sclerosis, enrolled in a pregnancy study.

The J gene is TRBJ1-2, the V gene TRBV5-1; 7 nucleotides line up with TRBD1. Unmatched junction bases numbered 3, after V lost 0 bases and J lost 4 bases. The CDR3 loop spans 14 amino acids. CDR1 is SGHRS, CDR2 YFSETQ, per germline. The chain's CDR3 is CASSLEGQIYGYTF. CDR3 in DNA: TGCGCCAGCAGCTTGGAGGGACAGATCTATGGCTACACCTTC.

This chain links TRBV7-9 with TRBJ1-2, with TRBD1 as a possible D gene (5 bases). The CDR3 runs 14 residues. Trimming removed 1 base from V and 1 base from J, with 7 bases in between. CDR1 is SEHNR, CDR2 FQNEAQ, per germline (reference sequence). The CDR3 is CASSLDRRNYGYTF. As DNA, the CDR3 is TGTGCCAGCAGCTTAGACAGGCGTAACTATGGCTACACCTTC.

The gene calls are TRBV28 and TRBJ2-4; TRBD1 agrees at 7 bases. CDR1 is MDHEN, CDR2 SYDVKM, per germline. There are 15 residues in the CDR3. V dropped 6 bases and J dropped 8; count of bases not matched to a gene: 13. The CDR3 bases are TGTGCCAGCAGCCGTATAAGGCCGCAGGGGGACATTCAGTACTTC. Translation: CASSRIRPQGDIQYF.

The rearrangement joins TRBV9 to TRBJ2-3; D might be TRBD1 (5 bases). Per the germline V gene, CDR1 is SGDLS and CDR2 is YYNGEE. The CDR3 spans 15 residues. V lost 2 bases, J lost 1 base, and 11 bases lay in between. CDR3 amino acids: CASSVRVSRTDTQYF. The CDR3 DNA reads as TGTGCCAGCAGCGTCAGGGTGTCTCGCACAGATACGCAGTATTTT.

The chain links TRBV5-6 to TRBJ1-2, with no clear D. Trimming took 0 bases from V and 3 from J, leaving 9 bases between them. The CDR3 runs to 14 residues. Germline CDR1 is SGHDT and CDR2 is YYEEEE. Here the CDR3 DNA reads TGTGCCAGCAGCTTGGAACTGAGGGACTATGGCTACACCTTC. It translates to CASSLELRDYGYTF. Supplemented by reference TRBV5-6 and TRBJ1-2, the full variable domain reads DAGVTQSPTHLIKTRGQQVTLRCSPKSGHDTVSWYQQALGQGPQFIFQYYEEEERQRGNFPDRFSGHQFPNYSSELNVNALLLGDSALYLCASSLELRDYGYTFGSGTRLTVV.

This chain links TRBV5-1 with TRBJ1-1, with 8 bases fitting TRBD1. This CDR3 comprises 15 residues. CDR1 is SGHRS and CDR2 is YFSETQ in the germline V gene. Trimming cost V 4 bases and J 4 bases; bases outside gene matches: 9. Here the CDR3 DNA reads TGCGCCAGCAGCGGACAGGGAGGGGCCATCACTGAAGCTTTCTTT. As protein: CASSGQGGAITEAFF.

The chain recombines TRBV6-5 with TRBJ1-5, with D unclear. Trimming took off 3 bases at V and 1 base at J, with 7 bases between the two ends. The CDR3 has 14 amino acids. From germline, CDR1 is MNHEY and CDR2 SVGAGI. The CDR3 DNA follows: TGTGCCAGCAGTTATTCGCGGAGCAATCAGCCCCAGCATTTT. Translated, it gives CASSYSRSNQPQHF.

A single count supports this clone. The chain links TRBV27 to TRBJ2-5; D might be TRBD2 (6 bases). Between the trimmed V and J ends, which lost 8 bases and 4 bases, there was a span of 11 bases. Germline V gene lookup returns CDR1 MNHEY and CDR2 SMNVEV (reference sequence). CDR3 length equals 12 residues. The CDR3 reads CASGRGGETQYF. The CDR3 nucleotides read TGTGCCAGCGGGCGGGGTGGAGAGACCCAGTACTTC.

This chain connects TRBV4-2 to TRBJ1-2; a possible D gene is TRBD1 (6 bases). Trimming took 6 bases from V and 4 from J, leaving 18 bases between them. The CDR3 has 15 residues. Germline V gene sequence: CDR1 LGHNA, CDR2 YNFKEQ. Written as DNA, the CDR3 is TGTGCCAGCAGAGGGCGGGGGCAGGAAGGCTATGGCTACACCTTC. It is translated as CASRGRGQEGYGYTF.

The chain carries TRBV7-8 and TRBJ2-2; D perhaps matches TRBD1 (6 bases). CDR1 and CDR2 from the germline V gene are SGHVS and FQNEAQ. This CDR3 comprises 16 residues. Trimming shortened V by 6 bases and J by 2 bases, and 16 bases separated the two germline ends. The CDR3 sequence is CASRNYRTANTGELFF. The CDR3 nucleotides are TGTGCCAGCAGAAATTACCGGACAGCTAACACCGGGGAGCTGTTTTTT.

CDR3 loop: CASSNGLAGEKLFF. CDR3 in DNA: TGTGCCAGTAGTAATGGGTTAGCGGGCGAAAAACTGTTTTTT. The V and J genes are TRBV19 and TRBJ1-4, with D unclear. V lost 4 bases and J 8 bases, leaving 14 bases between the germline ends. The CDR3 is made up of 14 amino acids. CDR1 and CDR2 (germline): LNHDA, SQIVND (reference sequence).

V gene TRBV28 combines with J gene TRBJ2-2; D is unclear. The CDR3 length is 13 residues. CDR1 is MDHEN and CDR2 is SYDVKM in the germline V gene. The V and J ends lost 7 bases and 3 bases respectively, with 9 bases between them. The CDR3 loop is CASTSGYTGELFF. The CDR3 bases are TGTGCCAGCACCTCCGGGTACACCGGGGAGCTGTTTTTT.

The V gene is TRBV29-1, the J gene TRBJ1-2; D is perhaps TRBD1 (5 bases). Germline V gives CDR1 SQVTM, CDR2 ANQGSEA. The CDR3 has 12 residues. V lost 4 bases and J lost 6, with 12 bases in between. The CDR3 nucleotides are TGCAGCGTTGTGGGGGGAGGGGATGGCTACACCTTC. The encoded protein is CSVVGGGDGYTF.

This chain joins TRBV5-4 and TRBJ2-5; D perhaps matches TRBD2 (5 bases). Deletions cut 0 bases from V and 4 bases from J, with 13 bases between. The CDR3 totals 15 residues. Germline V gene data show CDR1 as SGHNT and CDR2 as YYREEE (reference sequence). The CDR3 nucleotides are TGTGCCAGCAGCTTGGCAGCGGAGGTAGGAGAGACCCAGTACTTC. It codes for CASSLAAEVGETQYF.

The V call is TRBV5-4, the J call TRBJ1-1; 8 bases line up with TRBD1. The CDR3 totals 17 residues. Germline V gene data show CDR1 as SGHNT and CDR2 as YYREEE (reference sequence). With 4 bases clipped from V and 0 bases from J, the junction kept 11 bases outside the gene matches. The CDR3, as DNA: TGTGCCAGCAGCCGATTATTAAACAGGGGGATGAACACTGAAGCTTTCTTT. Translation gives CASSRLLNRGMNTEAFF. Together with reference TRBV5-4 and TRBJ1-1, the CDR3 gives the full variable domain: ETGVTQSPTHLIKTRGQQVTLRCSSQSGHNTVSWYQQALGQGPQFIFQYYREEENGRGNFPPRFSGLQFPNYSSELNVNALELDDSALYLCASSRLLNRGMNTEAFFGQGTRLTVV.

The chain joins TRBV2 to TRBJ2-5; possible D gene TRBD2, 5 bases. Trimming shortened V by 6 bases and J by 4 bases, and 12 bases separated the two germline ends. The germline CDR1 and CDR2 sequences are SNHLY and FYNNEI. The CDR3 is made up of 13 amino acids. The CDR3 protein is CASRRVVPETQYF. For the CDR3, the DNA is TGTGCCAGCAGGCGGGTGGTCCCAGAGACCCAGTACTTC.

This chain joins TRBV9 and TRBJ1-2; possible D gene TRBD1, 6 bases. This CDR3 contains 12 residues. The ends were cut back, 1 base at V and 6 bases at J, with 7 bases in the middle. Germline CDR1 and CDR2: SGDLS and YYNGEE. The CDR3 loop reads CASSVRGNGYTF. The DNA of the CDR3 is TGTGCCAGCAGCGTAAGGGGGAATGGCTACACCTTC.

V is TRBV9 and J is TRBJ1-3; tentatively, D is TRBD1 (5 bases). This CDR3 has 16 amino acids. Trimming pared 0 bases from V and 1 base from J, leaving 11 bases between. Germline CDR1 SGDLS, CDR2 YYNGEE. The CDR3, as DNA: TGTGCCAGCAGCGTAGAACTGGAGGGGTCTGGAAACACCATATATTTT. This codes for CASSVELEGSGNTIYF.

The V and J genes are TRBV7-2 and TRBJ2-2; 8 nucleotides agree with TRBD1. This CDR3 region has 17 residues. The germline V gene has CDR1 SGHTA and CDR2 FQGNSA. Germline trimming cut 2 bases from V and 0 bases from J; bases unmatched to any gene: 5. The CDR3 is CASSLWRQGSNTGELFF. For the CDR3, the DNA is TGTGCCAGCAGCTTATGGCGACAGGGGTCGAACACCGGGGAGCTGTTTTTT.

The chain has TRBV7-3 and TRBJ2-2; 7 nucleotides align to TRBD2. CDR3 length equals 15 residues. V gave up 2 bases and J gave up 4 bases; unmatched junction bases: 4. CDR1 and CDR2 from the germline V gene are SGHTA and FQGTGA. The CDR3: CASSLSAGSTGELFF. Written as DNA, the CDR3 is TGTGCCAGCAGCTTATCAGCGGGGAGCACCGGGGAGCTGTTTTTT.

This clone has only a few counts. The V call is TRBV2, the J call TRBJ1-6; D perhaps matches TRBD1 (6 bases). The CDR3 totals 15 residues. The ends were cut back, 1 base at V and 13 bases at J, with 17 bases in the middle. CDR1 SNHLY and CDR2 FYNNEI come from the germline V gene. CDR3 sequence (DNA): TGTGCCAGCAGTGAAGTGACAGGCGCCTTAATGCCCCTCCACTTT. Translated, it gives CASSEVTGALMPLHF.

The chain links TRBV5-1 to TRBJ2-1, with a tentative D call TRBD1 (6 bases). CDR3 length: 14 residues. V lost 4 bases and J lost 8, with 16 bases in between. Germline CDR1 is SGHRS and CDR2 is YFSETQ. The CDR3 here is CASSLRQVSDEQFF. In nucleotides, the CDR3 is TGCGCCAGCAGCCTCCGACAGGTGTCCGATGAGCAGTTCTTC. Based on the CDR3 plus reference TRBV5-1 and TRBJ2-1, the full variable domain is KAGVTQTPRYLIKTRGQQVTLSCSPISGHRSVSWYQQTPGQGLQFLFEYFSETQRNKGNFPGRFSGRQFSNSRSEMNVSTLELGDSALYLCASSLRQVSDEQFFGPGTRLTVL.

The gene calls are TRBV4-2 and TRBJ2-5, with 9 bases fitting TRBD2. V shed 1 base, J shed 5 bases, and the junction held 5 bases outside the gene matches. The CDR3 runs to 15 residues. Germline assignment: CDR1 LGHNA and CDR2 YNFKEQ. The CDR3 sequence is CASSQGGGARETQYF. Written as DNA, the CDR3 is TGTGCCAGCAGCCAAGGCGGGGGGGCCAGGGAGACCCAGTACTTC.

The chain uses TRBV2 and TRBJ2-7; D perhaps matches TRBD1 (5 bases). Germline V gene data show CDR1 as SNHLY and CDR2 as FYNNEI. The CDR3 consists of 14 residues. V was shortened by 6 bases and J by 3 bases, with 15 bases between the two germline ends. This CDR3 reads CASSAYKRGYEQYF. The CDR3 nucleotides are TGTGCCAGCAGCGCTTACAAAAGGGGCTACGAGCAGTACTTC.

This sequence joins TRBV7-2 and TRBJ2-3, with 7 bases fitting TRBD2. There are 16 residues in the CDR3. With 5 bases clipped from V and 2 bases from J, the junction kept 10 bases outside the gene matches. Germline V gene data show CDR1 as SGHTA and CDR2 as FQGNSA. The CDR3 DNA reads TGTGCCAGCAGCCGAATATCGCGGGGGATCACAGATACGCAGTATTTT. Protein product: CASSRISRGITDTQYF.

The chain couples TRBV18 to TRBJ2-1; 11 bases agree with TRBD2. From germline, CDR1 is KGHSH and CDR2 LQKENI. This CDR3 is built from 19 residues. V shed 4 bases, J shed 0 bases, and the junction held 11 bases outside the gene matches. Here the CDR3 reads CASSLLAGGALGSYNEQFF. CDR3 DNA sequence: TGTGCCAGCTCACTTTTAGCGGGAGGGGCTCTGGGCTCCTACAATGAGCAGTTCTTC.

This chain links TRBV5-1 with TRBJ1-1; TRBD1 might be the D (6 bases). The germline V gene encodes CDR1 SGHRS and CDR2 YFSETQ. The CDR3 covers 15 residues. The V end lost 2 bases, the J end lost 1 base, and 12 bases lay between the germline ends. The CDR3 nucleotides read TGCGCCAGCAGCTTTGGACAGACCTGGAACACTGAAGCTTTCTTT. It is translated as CASSFGQTWNTEAFF.

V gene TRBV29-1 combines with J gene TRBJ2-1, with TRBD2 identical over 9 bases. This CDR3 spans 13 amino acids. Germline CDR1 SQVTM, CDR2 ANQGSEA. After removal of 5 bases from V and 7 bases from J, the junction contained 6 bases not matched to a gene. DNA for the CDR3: TGCAGCGTTCGGAAAGGACTAGCGAATGAGCAGTTCTTC. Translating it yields CSVRKGLANEQFF.

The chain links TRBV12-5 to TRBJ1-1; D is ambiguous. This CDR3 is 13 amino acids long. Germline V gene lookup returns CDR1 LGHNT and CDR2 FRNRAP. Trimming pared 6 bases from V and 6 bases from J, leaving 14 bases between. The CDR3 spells CASGSPTTSEAFF. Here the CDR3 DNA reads TGTGCTAGTGGCTCCCCAACAACGTCTGAAGCTTTCTTT.

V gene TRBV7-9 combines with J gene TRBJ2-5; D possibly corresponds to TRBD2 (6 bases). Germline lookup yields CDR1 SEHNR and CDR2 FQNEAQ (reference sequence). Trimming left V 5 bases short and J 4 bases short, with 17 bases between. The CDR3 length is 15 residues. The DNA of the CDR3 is TGTGCCAGCAGCCGGAAGACGGGACTTCCAGAGACCCAGTACTTC. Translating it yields CASSRKTGLPETQYF.